Following are 5 T cell receptor beta chains from one sample sequenced in a study of blood T cells in healthy people across ages. The second PCR ran about 6 to 12 cycles with a sample-barcoded 5' primer and J-beta primers. TCRdb itself ran the 5' RACE reads through MiXCR, one entry per CDR3 protein. This sample carries 900,000 to 950,000 distinct CDR3 sequences, 25% to 30% of them seen once, and the ten largest clones take roughly a tenth. The data were also submitted as part of a second study, on T cells of mothers and their children.

Sequencing input: blood. Receptor source: a middle-aged woman in good health.

The rearrangement uses TRBV9 and TRBJ2-3, with 10 positions matching TRBD1. After removal of 4 bases from V and 5 bases from J, the junction contained 7 bases not matched to a gene. Germline V gene sequence: CDR1 SGDLS, CDR2 YYNGEE. The CDR3 has 15 amino acids. The CDR3 loop is CASSYGTGDGDTQYF. CDR3 bases: TGTGCCAGCAGCTACGGGACAGGGGATGGAGATACGCAGTATTTT.

This clonotype was seen at least ten times. V is TRBV18 and J is TRBJ2-5; 9 bases agree with TRBD1. Trimming cost V 3 bases and J 2 bases; bases outside gene matches: 7. The CDR3 length is 16 residues. Germline CDR1 KGHSH, CDR2 LQKENI. The CDR3 nucleotides read TGTGCCAGCTCACCCCGGACTGGGACAGGGCAAGAGACCCAGTACTTC. Amino acid sequence: CASSPRTGTGQETQYF. Full variable domain (rest looked up from reference TRBV18 and TRBJ2-5): NAGVMQNPRHLVRRRGQEARLRCSPMKGHSHVYWYRQLPEEGLKFMVYLQKENIIDESGMPKERFSAEFPKEGPSILRIQQVVRGDSAAYFCASSPRTGTGQETQYFGPGTRLLVL.

V and J are TRBV12-3 or TRBV12-4 and TRBJ1-1; 9 bases map to TRBD1. CDR3 length equals 15 residues. Unmatched junction bases numbered 9, after V lost 5 bases and J lost 5 bases. The CDR3 sequence is CASSETTGGRTEAFF. The CDR3 DNA sequence: TGTGCCAGCAGTGAGACGACAGGGGGAAGAACTGAAGCTTTCTTT.

This clonotype has a count of ten or more. DNA of the CDR3: TGTGCCAGCAGTTTTGAAGGCGGGCTGGACGGCTACACCTTC. Protein: CASSFEGGLDGYTF. The chain uses TRBV6-6 and TRBJ1-2; no clear D. The CDR3 contains 14 residues. Trimming stripped 4 bases from V and 8 bases from J, with 17 bases between. Germline values: CDR1 MNHNY, CDR2 SVGAGI (reference sequence).

This clonotype was counted many times. The rearrangement joins TRBV30 to TRBJ2-6, with a possible D match to TRBD1 (5 bases). Between the trimmed V and J ends, which lost 7 bases and 2 bases, there was a span of 9 bases. CDR3 size: 13 residues. Germline assignment: CDR1 GTSNPN and CDR2 SVGIG (reference sequence). The CDR3 DNA reads as TGTGCCTCTCAGGGTACTGGGGCCAACGTCCTGACTTTC. Encoded protein: CASQGTGANVLTF.